The entry below describes one TCR beta chain. No antigen is known for it. Within one base of it there is no much larger clone, and no base qualities were kept. This specimen belongs to a study of T cell repertoires in cytomegalovirus infection (dated by TCRdb to the late 2010s). Notes on the research overall: Recently identified HLA-C-restricted CMV epitopes, whose presentation resists viral immunomodulation, were targeted by peptide stimulations together with well-studied HLA-B-restricted epitopes. The HLA type of each donor mattered for the analysis, because public TCR beta signatures pointed to carriage of CMV infection along with the matching HLA type. Results and caveats for the whole study, not just this receptor: In the ex vivo response, HLA-C-restricted CMV-specific TCR beta clonotypes were dominant, and in two of eight donors the single most frequent clonotype came from this HLA-C-restricted group. Cumulative frequency of public TCR beta family members discriminated carriers of CMV infection plus the relevant HLA type in this cohort and an independent 352-donor cohort.

Reading the label with the study, this specimen's treatment or condition is: in vitro stimulation with specific CMV peptide epitopes to enrich CMV-specific T cells. The run used an Illumina HiSeq 1500. TCRdb trimmed the raw reads at Q25, called clones with MiXCR and kept productive beta chains. Rows with a matching CDR3 protein are joined into one entry that keeps the most common DNA and genes. In this sample the table shows hundreds of thousands of distinct CDR3 sequences, around 31% of which occur a single time. The top ten constitute over 13% of the sample. The TCR was taken from a human donor in good health (CMV status not recorded). Some clones in this sample may be carry-over from other donors' samples. The sample here was cultured CD8+ T cells from PBMCs, taken from culture after CMV antigen stimulation.

The DNA is as follows: TGTGCCAGCAGCTTCGGGGCCCAGGGAATAGAGAACACTGAAGCTTTCTTT. It is translated as CASSFGAQGIENTEAFF. The rearrangement joined TRBV7-9 to TRBJ1-1, and possibly TRBD1, on 5 matching bases. The germline V gene (reference sequence) supplies CDR1 SEHNR and CDR2 FQNEAQ. V is cut by 3 bases and J by 1 base, and the space between the germline ends is 18 bases. There are 17 amino acids in the CDR3, from cysteine to phenylalanine inclusive. Solely the CDR3 DNA is kept, with 51 bases framed from the first base.